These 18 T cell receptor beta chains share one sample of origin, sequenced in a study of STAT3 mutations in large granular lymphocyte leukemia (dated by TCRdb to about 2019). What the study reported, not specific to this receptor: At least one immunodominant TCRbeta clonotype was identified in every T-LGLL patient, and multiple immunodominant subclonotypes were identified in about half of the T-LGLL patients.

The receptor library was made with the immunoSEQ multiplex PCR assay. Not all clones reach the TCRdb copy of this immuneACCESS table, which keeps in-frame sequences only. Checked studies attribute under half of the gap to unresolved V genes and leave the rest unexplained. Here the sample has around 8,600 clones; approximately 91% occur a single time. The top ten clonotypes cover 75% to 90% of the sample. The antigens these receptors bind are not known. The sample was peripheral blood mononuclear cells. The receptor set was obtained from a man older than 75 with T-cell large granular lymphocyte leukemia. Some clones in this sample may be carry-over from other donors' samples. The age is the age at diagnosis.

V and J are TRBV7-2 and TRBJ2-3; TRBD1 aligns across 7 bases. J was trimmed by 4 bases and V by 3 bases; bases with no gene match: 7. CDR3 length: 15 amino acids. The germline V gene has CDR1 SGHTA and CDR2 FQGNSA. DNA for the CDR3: TGTGCCAGCAGCTTTCGACAGGGTAGCGCAGATACGCAGTATTTT. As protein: CASSFRQGSADTQYF.

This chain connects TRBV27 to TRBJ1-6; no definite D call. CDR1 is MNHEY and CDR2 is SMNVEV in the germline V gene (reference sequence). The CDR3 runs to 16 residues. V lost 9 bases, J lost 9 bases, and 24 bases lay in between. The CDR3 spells CARTTLQTEFGSPLHF. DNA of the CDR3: TGTGCCAGGACTACCCTCCAGACCGAATTCGGTTCACCCCTCCACTTT.

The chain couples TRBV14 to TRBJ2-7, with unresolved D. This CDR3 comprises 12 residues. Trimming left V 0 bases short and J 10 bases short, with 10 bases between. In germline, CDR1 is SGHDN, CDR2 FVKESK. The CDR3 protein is CASSQDLRLQYF. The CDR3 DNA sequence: TGTGCCAGCAGCCAAGATCTGCGTCTTCAGTACTTC. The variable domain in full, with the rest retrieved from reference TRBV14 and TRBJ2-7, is EAGVTQFPSHSVIEKGQTVTLRCDPISGHDNLYWYRRVMGKEIKFLLHFVKESKQDESGMPNNRFLAERTGGTYSTLKVQPAELEDSGVYFCASSQDLRLQYFGPGTRLTVT.

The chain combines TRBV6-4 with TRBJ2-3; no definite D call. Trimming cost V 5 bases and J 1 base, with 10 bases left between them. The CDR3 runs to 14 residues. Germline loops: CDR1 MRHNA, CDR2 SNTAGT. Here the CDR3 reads CASSPSRGTDTQYF. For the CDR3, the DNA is TGTGCCAGCAGTCCCTCTAGGGGCACAGATACGCAGTATTTT.

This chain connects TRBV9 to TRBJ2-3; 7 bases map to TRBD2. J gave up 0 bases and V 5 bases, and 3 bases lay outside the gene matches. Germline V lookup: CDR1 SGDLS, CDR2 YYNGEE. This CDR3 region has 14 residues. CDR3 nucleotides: TGTGCCAGCAGAGGGGACTACAGCACAGATACGCAGTATTTT. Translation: CASRGDYSTDTQYF.

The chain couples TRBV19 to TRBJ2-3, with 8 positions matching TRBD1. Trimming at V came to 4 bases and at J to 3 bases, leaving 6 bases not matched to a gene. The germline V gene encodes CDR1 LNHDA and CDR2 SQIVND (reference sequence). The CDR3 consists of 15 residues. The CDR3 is CASSTLGQGTDTQYF. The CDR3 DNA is TGTGCCAGTAGTACCCTTGGACAGGGAACAGATACGCAGTATTTT.

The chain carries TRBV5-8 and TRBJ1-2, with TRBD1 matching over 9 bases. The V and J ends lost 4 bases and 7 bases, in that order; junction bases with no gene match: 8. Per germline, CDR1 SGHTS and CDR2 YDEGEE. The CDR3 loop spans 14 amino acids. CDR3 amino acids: CASSRTGTGSGYTF. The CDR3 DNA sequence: TGTGCCAGCAGCCGTACCGGGACAGGGAGTGGCTACACCTTC. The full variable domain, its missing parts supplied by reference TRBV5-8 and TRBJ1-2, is EAGVTQSPTHLIKTRGQQATLRCSPISGHTSVYWYQQALGLGLQFLLWYDEGEERNRGNFPPRFSGRQFPNYSSELNVNALELEDSALYLCASSRTGTGSGYTFGSGTRLTVV.

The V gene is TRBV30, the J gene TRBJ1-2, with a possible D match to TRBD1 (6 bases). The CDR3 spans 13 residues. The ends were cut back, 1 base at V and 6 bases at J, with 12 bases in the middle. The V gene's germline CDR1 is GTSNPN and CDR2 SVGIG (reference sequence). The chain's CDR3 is CAWSARTVNGYTF. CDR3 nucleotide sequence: TGTGCCTGGAGTGCCCGGACAGTTAATGGCTACACCTTC.

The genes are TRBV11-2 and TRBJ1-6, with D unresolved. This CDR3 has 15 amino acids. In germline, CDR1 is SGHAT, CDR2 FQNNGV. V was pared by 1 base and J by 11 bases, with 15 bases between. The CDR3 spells CASSLVKGKGPPLHF. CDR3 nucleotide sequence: TGTGCCAGCAGCTTAGTTAAGGGAAAGGGTCCACCCCTCCACTTT.

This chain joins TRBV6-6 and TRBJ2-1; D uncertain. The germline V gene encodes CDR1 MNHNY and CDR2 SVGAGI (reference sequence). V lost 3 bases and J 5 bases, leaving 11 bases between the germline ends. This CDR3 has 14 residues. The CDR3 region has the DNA TGTGCCAGCAGTTATCTCGGCCGTCACAATGAGCAGTTCTTC. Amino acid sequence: CASSYLGRHNEQFF.

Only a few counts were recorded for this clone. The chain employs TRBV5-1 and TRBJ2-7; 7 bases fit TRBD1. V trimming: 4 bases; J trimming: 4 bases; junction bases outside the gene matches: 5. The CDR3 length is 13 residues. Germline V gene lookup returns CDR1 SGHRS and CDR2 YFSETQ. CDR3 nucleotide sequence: TGCGCCAGCAGCCCCGGGACAGAGTACGAGCAGTACTTC. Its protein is CASSPGTEYEQYF.

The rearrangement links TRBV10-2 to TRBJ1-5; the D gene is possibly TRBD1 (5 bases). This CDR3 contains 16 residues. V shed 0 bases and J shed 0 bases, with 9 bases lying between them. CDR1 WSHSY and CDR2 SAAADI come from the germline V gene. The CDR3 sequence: CASSESKGNSNQPQHF. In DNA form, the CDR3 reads TGCGCCAGCAGTGAGTCAAAGGGGAATAGCAATCAGCCCCAGCATTTT.

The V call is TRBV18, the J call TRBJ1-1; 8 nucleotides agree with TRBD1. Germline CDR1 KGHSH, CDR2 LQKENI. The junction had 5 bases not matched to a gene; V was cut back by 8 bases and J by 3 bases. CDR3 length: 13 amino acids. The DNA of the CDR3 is TGTGCCAGCCGACAGGGGAGGGACACTGAAGCTTTCTTT. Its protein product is CASRQGRDTEAFF.

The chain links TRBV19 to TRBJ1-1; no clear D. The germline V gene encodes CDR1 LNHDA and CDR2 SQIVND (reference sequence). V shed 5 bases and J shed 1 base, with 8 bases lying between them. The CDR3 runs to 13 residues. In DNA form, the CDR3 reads TGTGCCAGTAGTGCGGTGGGGAACACTGAAGCTTTCTTT. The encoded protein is CASSAVGNTEAFF.

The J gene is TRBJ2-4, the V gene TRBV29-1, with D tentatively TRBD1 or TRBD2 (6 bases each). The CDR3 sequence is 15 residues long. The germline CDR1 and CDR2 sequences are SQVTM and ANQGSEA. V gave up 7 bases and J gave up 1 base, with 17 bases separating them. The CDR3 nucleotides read TGCAGCGCCCTACTGGGGGGCTCGGCCAAAAACATTCAGTACTTC. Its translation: CSALLGGSAKNIQYF.

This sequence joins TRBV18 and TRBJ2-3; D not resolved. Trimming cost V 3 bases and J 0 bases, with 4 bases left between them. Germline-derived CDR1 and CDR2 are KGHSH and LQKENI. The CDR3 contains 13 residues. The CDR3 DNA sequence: TGTGCCAGCTCACCCGACAGCACAGATACGCAGTATTTT. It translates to CASSPDSTDTQYF. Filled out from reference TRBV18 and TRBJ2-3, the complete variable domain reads NAGVMQNPRHLVRRRGQEARLRCSPMKGHSHVYWYRQLPEEGLKFMVYLQKENIIDESGMPKERFSAEFPKEGPSILRIQQVVRGDSAAYFCASSPDSTDTQYFGPGTRLTVL.

The CDR3 reads CASSQDRMAGVLSSPLHF. In DNA form, the CDR3 reads TGTGCCAGCAGCCAAGATAGAATGGCAGGGGTCTTGAGTTCACCCCTCCACTTT. The chain has TRBV14 and TRBJ1-6; TRBD1 is a possible D gene (6 bases). The CDR3 has 18 amino acids. V was clipped by 0 bases and J by 9 bases, with 21 bases between them. Germline loops: CDR1 SGHDN, CDR2 FVKESK.

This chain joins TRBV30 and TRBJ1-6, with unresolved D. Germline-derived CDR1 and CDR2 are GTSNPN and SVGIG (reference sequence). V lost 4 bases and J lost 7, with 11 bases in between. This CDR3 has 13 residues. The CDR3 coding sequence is TGTGCCTGGACCGGCCTTGAGAATTCACCCCTCCACTTT. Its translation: CAWTGLENSPLHF.